A single sample gave rise to the 9 T cell receptor beta chains below, sequenced in a study of T cell responses to AZD1222 COVID-19 vaccine. Sequencing was performed with immunoSEQ multiplex PCR; in TCRdb, only in-frame clones are kept and a portion is missing. This table has tens of thousands of clones, under 95% appearing once. Sequenced here: peripheral blood, sampled on day 0 of AZD1222 vaccination. Every receptor here comes from an adult in good health.

The rearrangement joins TRBV7-9 to TRBJ2-3, with 11 bases aligning to TRBD2. The CDR3 covers 18 residues. V shed 1 base, J shed 2 bases, and the junction held 8 bases outside the gene matches. The germline gives CDR1 SEHNR, CDR2 FQNEAQ (reference sequence). For the CDR3, the DNA is TGTGCCAGCAGCTTAGTGGCTCAGACTAGCGGGGTCACAGATACGCAGTATTTT. It specifies CASSLVAQTSGVTDTQYF.

The chain couples TRBV6-1 to TRBJ2-5; D perhaps matches TRBD1 (5 bases). Trimming stripped 4 bases from V and 5 bases from J, with 20 bases between. Germline V gives CDR1 MNHNS, CDR2 SASEGT. This CDR3 has 16 residues. This CDR3 is CASSGPGYMVFETQYF. CDR3 nucleotides: TGTGCCAGCAGTGGTCCAGGGTACATGGTCTTTGAGACCCAGTACTTC.

This clone appeared a single time. The gene calls are TRBV6-2 or TRBV6-3 and TRBJ2-5; no clear D gene. Germline values: CDR1 MNHEY, CDR2 SVGEGT. This CDR3 is 13 amino acids long. Deletions cut 1 base from V and 4 bases from J, with 7 bases between. This CDR3 is CASSYFQVETQYF. CDR3 DNA: TGTGCCAGCAGTTACTTTCAGGTAGAGACCCAGTACTTC.

This chain links TRBV9 with TRBJ2-5; possibly TRBD1 for D (6 bases). The CDR3 extends over 14 amino acids. Per germline, CDR1 SGDLS and CDR2 YYNGEE. V shed 4 bases and J shed 7 bases, with 17 bases lying between them. This CDR3 is CASSSHGQLGTQYF. The DNA of the CDR3 is TGTGCCAGCAGCTCCCACGGACAGTTAGGGACCCAGTACTTC.

The CDR3 here is CASSPGLAGAYEQYF. CDR3 coding DNA: TGTGCCAGCTCACCTGGACTAGCGGGAGCATACGAGCAGTACTTC. This chain uses TRBV18 with TRBJ2-7, with TRBD2 identical over 13 bases. The CDR3 consists of 15 residues. The V gene's germline CDR1 is KGHSH and CDR2 LQKENI. Trimming removed 3 bases from V and 4 bases from J; junction bases left unmatched: 3.

V gene TRBV28 combines with J gene TRBJ1-1, with D possibly matching TRBD1 (6 bases). The V end was cut by 4 bases, the J end by 1 base, with 16 bases between. The CDR3 is 16 residues long. Germline assignment: CDR1 MDHEN and CDR2 SYDVKM. The CDR3 region is CASSWNQGRGNTEAFF. The CDR3 nucleotides read TGTGCCAGCAGTTGGAACCAGGGGAGGGGGAACACTGAAGCTTTCTTT.

The chain recombines TRBV18 with TRBJ1-2, with 9 bases fitting TRBD1. V lost 2 bases to trimming and J lost 10 bases; unmatched junction nucleotides: 8. The CDR3 spans 14 residues. CDR1 and CDR2 from the germline V gene are KGHSH and LQKENI. The CDR3 DNA reads TGTGCCAGCTCACCATCCCGGGACAGGGCAATCTACACCTTC. As protein: CASSPSRDRAIYTF.

V usage is TRBV4-3 and J usage is TRBJ2-3; TRBD2 matches at 7 bases. CDR1 is LGHNA, CDR2 YSLEER, per germline. The CDR3 has 17 amino acids. The trim removed 4 bases at V and 4 bases at J, leaving 14 bases unmatched. CDR3 in amino acids: CASSPDGGGRSADTQYF. DNA for the CDR3: TGCGCCAGCAGCCCCGACGGGGGAGGGCGGTCGGCAGATACGCAGTATTTT.

This clone was seen once. In DNA form, the CDR3 reads TGTGCCAGTAGTAGGGGACTAGCCTACGAGCAGTACTTC. Amino acid sequence: CASSRGLAYEQYF. The chain is built from TRBV19 and TRBJ2-7, with 8 bases fitting TRBD2. J gave up 2 bases and V 4 bases, and 1 base lay outside the gene matches. The CDR3 runs 13 residues. Germline-derived CDR1 and CDR2 are LNHDA and SQIVND (reference sequence).